This record concerns one T cell receptor beta chain sequence. The CDR3 spans 14 residues. Trimming stripped 7 bases from V and 1 base from J, with 14 bases between. Germline V CDR1 and CDR2: MNHEY, SVGAGI. The sample belongs to a study of cytomegalovirus exposure and HLA in healthy donors. In the PCR, 60 Vbeta and 13 Jbeta primers were used. Data came from immunoSEQ multiplex PCR; TCRdb stores just in-frame clones and leaves some out. The sample holds roughly 120,000 clones. This chain connects TRBV6-5 to TRBJ2-7, with D possibly TRBD1 on 6 matching bases. This clonotype originated in a man aged 25 to 45 in good health and CMV-seronegative. What was sequenced was PBMCs. The CDR3 nucleotides are TGTGCCAGCAATCCACCCGGACAGTCCTACGAGCAGTACTTC. It encodes CASNPPGQSYEQYF.